This record covers a single T cell receptor (beta chain). Its cognate antigen is unknown. CDR1 SNHLY and CDR2 FYNNEI come from the germline V gene. The ends lost 9 bases at V and 1 base at J; junction bases unmatched: 13. The CDR3 covers 18 residues. The data originate from a study of blood T cells in healthy people across ages. Notes on the study in general: Estimated diversity that came from one million T cells was considered an underestimate.

Primers used in a second PCR of about 7 to 12 cycles were a sample-barcoded 5' primer and a J-beta primer mix. TCRdb passed the 5' RACE reads through MiXCR, listing each CDR3 protein once. The sample holds roughly 1.6 million distinct CDR3 sequences, about 31% seen once. The sequenced material came from blood. The V call is TRBV2, the J call TRBJ2-5; the match to TRBD2 covers 14 bases. The clonotype was recovered from a young woman in good health. The CDR3 bases are TGTGCCAGTGTAGTAAGGGGACTAGCGGGGGAGCTCCAAGAGACCCAGTACTTC. It specifies CASVVRGLAGELQETQYF.